The 8 T cell receptor beta chains presented below share a single source sample, sequenced in a study of cytomegalovirus exposure and HLA in healthy donors. PCR primers comprised 60 Vbeta and 13 Jbeta primers. Sequencing used immunoSEQ multiplex PCR; TCRdb keeps in-frame clones, though not all of them. The table includes some 190,000 clones, around 80% detected once. Sample: PBMCs. Source of these receptors: a man between 18 and 35 years old in good health and CMV-seronegative.

This clone was detected only once. This chain uses TRBV7-9 with TRBJ2-7, with 11 bases aligning to TRBD2. Germline CDR1 and CDR2: SEHNR and FQNEAQ (reference sequence). The CDR3 consists of 16 residues. V gave up 5 bases and J gave up 0 bases; unmatched junction bases: 6. The CDR3 sequence: CASSGTGTSGSYEQYF. In DNA, the CDR3 is TGTGCCAGCAGCGGGACCGGGACTAGCGGCTCCTACGAGCAGTACTTC.

V is TRBV18 and J is TRBJ1-1, with a weak D call TRBD1 (5 bases). The V end was cut by 3 bases, the J end by 2 bases, with 19 bases between. The CDR3 loop spans 17 amino acids. Germline V lookup: CDR1 KGHSH, CDR2 LQKENI. The DNA of the CDR3 is TGTGCCAGCTCACCGTCCACAGGAGTACGAAGAAACACTGAAGCTTTCTTT. Amino acid sequence: CASSPSTGVRRNTEAFF.

The chain uses TRBV9 and TRBJ2-5; no clear D gene. The CDR3 has 13 residues. Germline values: CDR1 SGDLS, CDR2 YYNGEE. Trimming left V 3 bases short and J 5 bases short, with 11 bases between. This chain's CDR3 is CASSASAGETQYF. The CDR3 bases are TGTGCCAGCAGCGCCTCTGCCGGGGAGACCCAGTACTTC.

The chain carries TRBV6-1 and TRBJ1-6, with 8 nucleotides matching TRBD1. The CDR3 consists of 15 residues. Unmatched junction bases numbered 7, after V lost 2 bases and J lost 10 bases. Germline V lookup: CDR1 MNHNS, CDR2 SASEGT. The CDR3 reads CASSELTGGLSPLHF. CDR3 nucleotide sequence: TGTGCCAGCAGTGAATTAACAGGGGGATTATCACCCCTCCACTTT.

V is TRBV5-1 and J is TRBJ2-5, with 8 nucleotides matching TRBD1. V shed 1 base and J 1 base; nucleotides not matched to a gene: 3. The CDR3 loop spans 15 amino acids. Germline V CDR1 and CDR2: SGHRS, YFSETQ. The CDR3 DNA reads as TGCGCCAGCAGCTTGACAGGGGGGACCCAAGAGACCCAGTACTTC. Protein sequence: CASSLTGGTQETQYF.

The V call is TRBV7-2, the J call TRBJ2-1, with TRBD2 matching 10 bases. V lost 4 bases and J lost 12; bases outside the gene matches: 15. The CDR3 has 16 amino acids. CDR1 is SGHTA and CDR2 is FQGNSA in the germline V gene. The CDR3 sequence: CASSSQGLAALGGQFF. CDR3 nucleotides: TGTGCCAGCAGCTCCCAAGGACTAGCGGCCCTGGGTGGGCAGTTCTTC.

The chain links TRBV14 to TRBJ2-7; D is possibly TRBD2 (5 bases). Germline V gene sequence: CDR1 SGHDN, CDR2 FVKESK. Between the trimmed V and J ends, which lost 0 bases and 7 bases, there was a span of 10 bases. CDR3 size: 13 residues. As DNA, the CDR3 is TGTGCCAGCAGCCAAGATATCCGAGGGGAGCAGTACTTC. Its translation is CASSQDIRGEQYF.

This clone was counted between two and nine times. The chain carries TRBV27 and TRBJ1-1, with D unresolved. The CDR3 spans 15 residues. The V and J ends lost 5 bases and 4 bases respectively, with 17 bases between them. Germline loops: CDR1 MNHEY, CDR2 SMNVEV (reference sequence). The CDR3 DNA sequence: TGTGCCAGCAGTGCCCACAGACCCCTGGGCACTGAAGCTTTCTTT. This codes for CASSAHRPLGTEAFF.